The 13 T cell receptor beta chains below were found in one sample sequenced in a study of cytomegalovirus exposure and HLA in healthy donors. The PCR ran on 60 Vbeta and 13 Jbeta primers. Data came from immunoSEQ multiplex PCR; TCRdb stores just in-frame clones and leaves some out. The sample includes 120,000 or so clones, less than 90% seen only once; the top ten take 20%. Specimen: PBMCs. Receptors originate from a man between 18 and 29 years old in good health and CMV-seropositive.

This clone appeared a few times. The V call is TRBV2, the J call TRBJ2-1, with TRBD2 matching 7 bases. The CDR3 consists of 15 residues. Trimming at V came to 4 bases and at J to 2 bases, leaving 5 bases not matched to a gene. CDR1 SNHLY and CDR2 FYNNEI come from the germline V gene. CDR3 in DNA: TGTGCCAGCAGTGGCCGGGACTATGCCTACAATGAGCAGTTCTTC. As protein: CASSGRDYAYNEQFF.

J is TRBJ1-2 and V is TRBV6-5, with 9 positions matching TRBD1. This CDR3 has 14 residues. Germline V gene sequence: CDR1 MNHEY, CDR2 SVGAGI. After removal of 7 bases from V and 9 bases from J, the junction contained 12 bases not matched to a gene. The CDR3 sequence is CASTVGGQGGSYTF. CDR3 DNA sequence: TGTGCCAGCACCGTGGGGGGACAGGGAGGAAGCTACACCTTC.

The chain links TRBV2 to TRBJ1-6; a weak D match, TRBD1 (6 bases). Trimming pared 7 bases from V and 0 bases from J, leaving 13 bases between. Germline values: CDR1 SNHLY, CDR2 FYNNEI. This CDR3 has 16 residues. The CDR3 reads CASTLEGVSYNSPLHF. The DNA of the CDR3 is TGTGCCAGCACCTTAGAGGGGGTCTCCTATAATTCACCCCTCCACTTT.

Regarding this clone: Sequence at one end of the junction differs from germline and may be a read error. The rearrangement joins TRBV7-6 to TRBJ2-7; TRBD1 is a possible D gene (6 bases). Looked up from germline, CDR1 is SGHVS and CDR2 is FNYEAQ. The CDR3 runs 12 residues. The CDR3 protein is CASSFGQSERYF. The CDR3 bases are TGTGCCAGCAGCTTTGGACAGTCAGAGCGGTACTTC. The full variable domain, in which reference TRBV7-6 and TRBJ2-7 provide the parts outside the CDR3, is GAGVSQSPRYKVTKRGQDVALRCDPISGHVSLYWYRQALGQGPEFLTYFNYEAQQDKSGLPNDRFSAERPEGSISTLTIQRTEQRDSAMYRCASSFGQSERYFGPGTRLTVT.

This chain joins TRBV10-3 and TRBJ1-6; D unresolved. This CDR3 has 18 amino acids. Trimming pared 4 bases from V and 0 bases from J, leaving 16 bases between. Germline V gene sequence: CDR1 ENHRY, CDR2 SYGVKD. CDR3 amino acids: CAISGIIPGSSYNSPLHF. The DNA for the CDR3 is TGTGCCATCAGTGGAATCATACCGGGAAGCTCCTATAATTCACCCCTCCACTTT.

The chain combines TRBV9 with TRBJ1-6; D perhaps matches TRBD1 (5 bases). Trimming shortened V by 4 bases and J by 7 bases, and 9 bases separated the two germline ends. The CDR3 contains 13 residues. Per germline, CDR1 SGDLS and CDR2 YYNGEE. CDR3 in DNA: TGTGCCAGCAGCCCTGGGGGGAATTCACCCCTCCACTTT. Translating gives CASSPGGNSPLHF.

This rearrangement joins TRBV5-6 to TRBJ1-1; maybe TRBD1 (5 bases). The CDR3 has 12 amino acids. Germline assignment: CDR1 SGHDT and CDR2 YYEEEE. V was shortened by 6 bases and J by 5 bases, with 11 bases between the two germline ends. CDR3 in amino acids: CASTWGVTEAFF. DNA for the CDR3: TGTGCCAGCACGTGGGGGGTAACTGAAGCTTTCTTT.

This clone was seen more than once but under ten times. The chain combines TRBV7-2 with TRBJ2-1; 11 nucleotides agree with TRBD2. The J segment lost 10 bases and the V segment lost 7 bases, leaving 12 bases of the junction unmatched. The length of the CDR3 is 15 residues. Per the germline V gene, CDR1 is SGHTA and CDR2 is FQGNSA. The CDR3 coding sequence is TGTGCCAGCACCCGGGGTAGCGGGGGGGCCCGGGAGCAGTTCTTC. It translates to CASTRGSGGAREQFF.

V and J are TRBV4-2 and TRBJ2-7; 8 bases line up with TRBD2. Germline values: CDR1 LGHNA, CDR2 YNFKEQ. J gave up 3 bases and V 4 bases, and 5 bases lay outside the gene matches. The CDR3 is made up of 14 amino acids. CDR3 bases: TGTGCCAGCAGCCCTACGGGAGGGGACTACGAGCAGTACTTC. The encoded protein is CASSPTGGDYEQYF.

This clone was observed once. The J gene is TRBJ2-7, the V gene TRBV29-1; weak D call: TRBD1 (5 bases). Germline V CDR1 and CDR2: SQVTM, ANQGSEA. V lost 3 bases, J lost 4 bases, and 10 bases lay in between. The CDR3 spans 12 residues. CDR3: CSVDTGEYEQYF. The CDR3 DNA is TGCAGCGTTGATACAGGAGAATACGAGCAGTACTTC.

The chain couples TRBV19 to TRBJ1-5; D may be TRBD1 (6 bases). Deletions cut 11 bases from V and 4 bases from J, with 15 bases between. In germline, CDR1 is LNHDA, CDR2 SQIVND (reference sequence). This CDR3 contains 13 residues. Here the CDR3 DNA reads TGTGCCGGGTCGGCACAGGGAAATCAGCCCCAGCATTTT. Protein: CAGSAQGNQPQHF.

This rearrangement joins TRBV13 to TRBJ2-6; a weak D match, TRBD2 (7 bases). V was shortened by 6 bases and J by 3 bases, with 15 bases between the two germline ends. Germline CDR1 is PRHDT and CDR2 is FYEKMQ (reference sequence). The CDR3 is 16 residues long. The CDR3 DNA follows: TGTGCCAGCAGAACTTCCGGGGGGCATGGGGCCAACGTCCTGACTTTC. The encoded protein is CASRTSGGHGANVLTF.

This chain links TRBV2 with TRBJ1-6; 10 bases map to TRBD1. Germline trimming cut 5 bases from V and 7 bases from J; bases unmatched to any gene: 5. Germline V gene lookup returns CDR1 SNHLY and CDR2 FYNNEI. CDR3 length equals 15 residues. This CDR3 reads CASSRDRGLNSPLHF. The CDR3 DNA follows: TGTGCCAGCAGTAGGGACAGGGGATTAAATTCACCCCTCCACTTT.